This T cell receptor beta chain appears in the sequencing data of a study of T-cell memory formation after mild COVID-19. Study-wide results and limits: Certain responding clones were present in pre-infection memory, suggesting participation of cross-reactive memory.

TCRdb ran MiXCR on the 5' RACE reads and lists one entry per CDR3 protein. The data show a few hundred thousand distinct CDR3 sequences, more than 9% seen once. There are many counts of this clonotype. Its antigen is not known. The CDR3 contains 14 residues. V was trimmed by 5 bases and J by 7 bases, leaving 16 bases between them. CDR1 and CDR2 from the germline V gene are SGHTA and FQGTGA. The receptor was derived from a man between 18 and 29 years old who had mild COVID-19 (a few samples of this study predate the infection). Cell type and time point are not known. The chain combines TRBV7-3 with TRBJ2-3; D not certain. Sequencing was performed on PBMCs or a T cell subset sorted from them (not recorded which). CDR3 DNA: TGTGCCAGCAGCCCGCTGGGATGGATGAATACGCAGTATTTT. Residues: CASSPLGWMNTQYF.